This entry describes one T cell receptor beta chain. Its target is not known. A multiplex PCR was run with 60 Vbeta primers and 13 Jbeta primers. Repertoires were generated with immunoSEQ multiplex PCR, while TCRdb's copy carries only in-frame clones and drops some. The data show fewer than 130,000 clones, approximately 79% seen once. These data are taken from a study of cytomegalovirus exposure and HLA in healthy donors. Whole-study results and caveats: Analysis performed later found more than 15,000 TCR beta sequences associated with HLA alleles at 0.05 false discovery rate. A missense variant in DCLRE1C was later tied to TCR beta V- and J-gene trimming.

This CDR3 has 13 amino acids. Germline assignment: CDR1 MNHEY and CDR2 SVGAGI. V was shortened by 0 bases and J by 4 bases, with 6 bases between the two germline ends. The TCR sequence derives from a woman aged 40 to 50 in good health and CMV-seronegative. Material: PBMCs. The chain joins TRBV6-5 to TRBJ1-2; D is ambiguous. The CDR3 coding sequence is TGTGCCAGCAGTTACTCGGCAGTCTATGGCTACACCTTC. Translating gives CASSYSAVYGYTF.